This TCR beta chain was retrieved from a study of CD8 T cells in ankylosing spondylitis. General study findings and limits: What appeared characteristic of ankylosing spondylitis blood was a TCR beta motif of fewer than ten highly homologous variants.

This clonotype was recorded many times. Its antigen is not known. TCRdb recomputed calls from the 5' RACE reads with MiXCR, one row per CDR3 protein. Found here are roughly 490,000 distinct CDR3 sequences, under 5.5% of them singletons; the top ten hold 3.5%. Sequencing was performed on blood, either unsorted or a sorted T cell fraction (not recorded which). The receptor was isolated from a male donor with ankylosing spondylitis.

The CDR3 DNA sequence: TGTGCCAGCAGCTTGACTGGGGGAAGAGGCTACACCTTC. Translating it yields CASSLTGGRGYTF. J is TRBJ1-2 and V is TRBV7-9, with D maybe TRBD1 (5 bases). V was clipped by 3 bases and J by 8 bases, with 13 bases between them. Germline CDR1 reads SEHNR; CDR2 reads FQNEAQ (reference sequence). This CDR3 contains 13 residues.